Presented here are 18 T cell receptor beta chains from one specimen sequenced in a study of shared clonotypes between healthy human individuals. Assay: immunoSEQ multiplex PCR; the TCRdb copy retains only in-frame clones and omits some. The table has 450,000 to 600,000 clones, approximately 79% seen once; the top ten hold under 15%. The specimen sequenced was PBMCs. These receptors originate from a woman in her thirties or forties in good health. Some clones in this sample may be carry-over from other donors' samples.

This clone was counted only a few times. The chain combines TRBV28 with TRBJ1-1; 7 bases line up with TRBD1. The germline CDR1 and CDR2 sequences are MDHEN and SYDVKM. V lost 8 bases, J lost 0 bases, and 3 bases stayed unmatched. The CDR3 is made up of 13 amino acids. This CDR3 is CASWDSMNTEAFF. CDR3 DNA: TGTGCCAGCTGGGACAGCATGAACACTGAAGCTTTCTTT. The full variable domain, in which reference TRBV28 and TRBJ1-1 provide the parts outside the CDR3, is DVKVTQSSRYLVKRTGEKVFLECVQDMDHENMFWYRQDPGLGLRLIYFSYDVKMKEKGDIPEGYSVSREKKERFSLILESASTNQTSMYLCASWDSMNTEAFFGQGTRLTVV.

The rearrangement links TRBV7-9 to TRBJ1-4; unclear D gene. In germline, CDR1 is SEHNR, CDR2 FQNEAQ (reference sequence). This CDR3 contains 17 residues. The V end lost 3 bases, the J end lost 6 bases, and 20 bases lay between the germline ends. CDR3 protein: CASSFRGSKRQHEKLFF. The CDR3 DNA is TGTGCCAGCAGCTTTCGAGGCAGTAAGAGGCAGCATGAAAAACTGTTTTTT. Using reference TRBV7-9 and TRBJ1-4 for the parts outside the CDR3, the full variable domain is DTGVSQNPRHKITKRGQNVTFRCDPISEHNRLYWYRQTLGQGPEFLTYFQNEAQLEKSRLLSDRFSAERPKGSFSTLEIQRTEQGDSAMYLCASSFRGSKRQHEKLFFGSGTQLSVL.

The chain recombines TRBV7-3 with TRBJ2-1; D is perhaps TRBD2 (5 bases). Germline V gives CDR1 SGHTA, CDR2 FQGTGA. V lost 0 bases to trimming and J lost 5 bases, with 11 bases between them. The CDR3 sequence is 15 residues long. The CDR3 loop is CASSLTWERDNEQFF. The CDR3 region has the DNA TGTGCCAGCAGCTTAACGTGGGAGAGGGACAATGAGCAGTTCTTC.

The chain recombines TRBV7-8 with TRBJ1-5; 7 bases agree with TRBD1. The CDR3 totals 17 residues. V trimming: 1 base; J trimming: 0 bases; junction bases outside the gene matches: 6. The germline CDR1 and CDR2 sequences are SGHVS and FQNEAQ. The CDR3 bases are TGTGCCAGCAGCTTAGACAGGGGCCTGGTTAGCAATCAGCCCCAGCATTTT. Its translation: CASSLDRGLVSNQPQHF.

The rearrangement joins TRBV7-9 to TRBJ1-1; D gene ambiguous. The CDR3 is 13 residues long. CDR1 is SEHNR and CDR2 is FQNEAQ in the germline V gene (reference sequence). V lost 8 bases and J lost 1, with 11 bases in between. The CDR3 here is CASASDPNTEAFF. In DNA form, the CDR3 reads TGTGCCAGCGCATCTGACCCGAACACTGAAGCTTTCTTT.

V usage is TRBV7-3 and J usage is TRBJ2-3; the match to TRBD2 covers 13 bases. The CDR3 loop spans 16 amino acids. The ends lost 4 bases at V and 4 bases at J; junction bases unmatched: 5. Germline lookup yields CDR1 SGHTA and CDR2 FQGTGA. The CDR3 DNA sequence: TGTGCCAGCAGCTCCCGGACTAGCGGGAGATCAGATACGCAGTATTTT. It specifies CASSSRTSGRSDTQYF.

This chain's CDR3 is CASGRQNTEAFF. CDR3 DNA: TGCGCCAGCGGCCGACAGAACACTGAAGCTTTCTTT. The chain recombines TRBV10-2 with TRBJ1-1; D is ambiguous. There are 12 residues in the CDR3. Germline V lookup: CDR1 WSHSY, CDR2 SAAADI. V was cut by 8 bases and J by 1 base, with 8 bases left in between.

This chain joins TRBV2 and TRBJ2-5; 8 bases match TRBD1. The CDR3 loop spans 14 amino acids. The germline V gene has CDR1 SNHLY and CDR2 FYNNEI. After removal of 4 bases from V and 5 bases from J, the junction contained 6 bases not matched to a gene. CDR3 sequence reads: CASSAAGGWETQYF. The CDR3 DNA follows: TGTGCCAGCAGTGCCGCAGGGGGCTGGGAGACCCAGTACTTC.

V and J are TRBV7-9 and TRBJ2-2; 10 nucleotides match TRBD2. CDR3 size: 18 residues. Germline loops: CDR1 SEHNR, CDR2 FQNEAQ (reference sequence). J gave up 5 bases and V 3 bases, and 12 bases lay outside the gene matches. The CDR3 loop reads CASSLGASGSRRTGELFF. DNA for the CDR3: TGTGCCAGCAGCTTGGGGGCTAGCGGGAGTCGGAGGACCGGGGAGCTGTTTTTT.

This chain uses TRBV28 with TRBJ1-5, with TRBD1 matching 10 bases. Germline CDR1 is MDHEN and CDR2 is SYDVKM. With V trimmed by 4 bases and J by 6 bases, 6 bases remained unmatched. The CDR3 loop spans 15 amino acids. The CDR3 spells CASSSSGTGVQPQHF. In nucleotides, the CDR3 is TGTGCCAGCAGTTCCTCCGGGACAGGGGTTCAGCCCCAGCATTTT.

Comments on this clone: In the same sample, other DNA sequences code for this CDR3. V is TRBV18 and J is TRBJ1-2; TRBD1 matches 7 bases. Per the germline V gene, CDR1 is KGHSH and CDR2 is LQKENI. Trimming took 3 bases from V and 5 from J; bases not matched to a gene: 3. The CDR3 has 13 residues. The CDR3 coding sequence is TGTGCCAGCTCACCGGGACAGTTTTATGGCTACACCTTC. As protein: CASSPGQFYGYTF.

The genes are TRBV30 and TRBJ2-3; 9 bases align to TRBD2. The V gene end was trimmed by 2 bases and the J gene end by 4 bases; junction bases not matched to a gene: 16. The CDR3 length is 18 residues. Germline V CDR1 and CDR2: GTSNPN, SVGIG (reference sequence). The CDR3 loop reads CAWSPLGPGLAKPDTQYF. The CDR3 nucleotides are TGTGCCTGGAGTCCTCTTGGCCCGGGACTAGCCAAGCCAGATACGCAGTATTTT. Full variable domain (missing parts from reference TRBV30 and TRBJ2-3): SQTIHQWPATLVQPVGSPLSLECTVEGTSNPNLYWYRQAAGRGLQLLFYSVGIGQISSEVPQNLSASRPQDRQFILSSKKLLLSDSGFYLCAWSPLGPGLAKPDTQYFGPGTRLTVL.

The chain couples TRBV29-1 to TRBJ2-5, with D perhaps assigned TRBD1 or TRBD2 (5 bases each). From germline, CDR1 is SQVTM and CDR2 ANQGSEA. This CDR3 comprises 14 residues. The germline V and J ends were trimmed by 5 bases and 5 bases, with 18 bases remaining between them. The CDR3 reads CSVRDPGEEETQYF. CDR3 DNA sequence: TGCAGCGTTCGGGACCCTGGAGAGGAGGAGACCCAGTACTTC. Based on the CDR3 plus reference TRBV29-1 and TRBJ2-5, the full variable domain is SAVISQKPSRDICQRGTSLTIQCQVDSQVTMMFWYRQQPGQSLTLIATANQGSEATYESGFVIDKFPISRPNLTFSTLTVSNMSPEDSSIYLCSVRDPGEEETQYFGPGTRLLVL.

V usage is TRBV12-5 and J usage is TRBJ2-1, with 11 bases aligning to TRBD2. V was pared by 1 base and J by 7 bases, with 6 bases of the junction left unmatched. Germline CDR1 is LGHNT and CDR2 is FRNRAP. The CDR3 sequence is 16 residues long. Here the CDR3 reads CASGLATSGRINEQFF. The CDR3, as DNA: TGTGCTAGTGGTTTGGCCACTAGCGGGAGAATTAATGAGCAGTTCTTC.

The gene calls are TRBV28 and TRBJ2-2; D unclear. The germline V gene has CDR1 MDHEN and CDR2 SYDVKM. The CDR3 contains 14 residues. Trimming pared 3 bases from V and 6 bases from J, leaving 11 bases between. CDR3 in amino acids: CASSLPYLSGELFF. In DNA form, the CDR3 reads TGTGCCAGCAGTTTGCCCTACTTGTCCGGGGAGCTGTTTTTT.

The chain recombines TRBV6-5 with TRBJ2-5; 8 positions agree with TRBD1. The V segment lost 6 bases and the J segment 5 bases; nucleotides outside the gene matches: 5. This CDR3 is 13 amino acids long. Germline V CDR1 and CDR2: MNHEY, SVGAGI. CDR3 sequence: CASSPRGPETQYF. CDR3 sequence (DNA): TGTGCCAGCAGCCCCAGGGGGCCGGAGACCCAGTACTTC.

The chain couples TRBV7-9 to TRBJ1-2, with a tentative D call TRBD1 (6 bases). V was pared by 2 bases and J by 5 bases, with 15 bases between. This CDR3 has 15 amino acids. Germline V gene sequence: CDR1 SEHNR, CDR2 FQNEAQ (reference sequence). This CDR3 is CASSLSGAAGYGYTF. The CDR3 nucleotides are TGTGCCAGCAGCTTATCAGGGGCAGCAGGTTATGGCTACACCTTC.

This rearrangement joins TRBV19 to TRBJ1-5; D may be TRBD1 (5 bases). This CDR3 region has 12 residues. From germline, CDR1 is LNHDA and CDR2 SQIVND (reference sequence). Trimming left V 6 bases short and J 9 bases short, with 12 bases between. CDR3 loop: CASRGRDRPQHF. CDR3 nucleotides: TGTGCCAGTAGGGGCAGGGATCGGCCCCAGCATTTT.